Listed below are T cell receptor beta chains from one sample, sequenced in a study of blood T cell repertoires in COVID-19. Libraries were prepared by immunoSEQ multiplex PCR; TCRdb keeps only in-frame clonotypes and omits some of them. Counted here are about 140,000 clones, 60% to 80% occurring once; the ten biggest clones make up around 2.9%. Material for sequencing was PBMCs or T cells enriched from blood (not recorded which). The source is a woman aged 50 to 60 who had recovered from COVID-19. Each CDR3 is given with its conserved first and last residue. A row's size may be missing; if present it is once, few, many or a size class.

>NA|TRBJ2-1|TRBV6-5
CASSPAGAFYNEQFF
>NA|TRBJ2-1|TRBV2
CASSEAAGSSYNEQFF
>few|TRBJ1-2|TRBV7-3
CASSRGANYGYTF
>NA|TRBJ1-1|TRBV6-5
CASKQGGRDTEAFF
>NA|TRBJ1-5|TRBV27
CASRGHLSNQPQHF
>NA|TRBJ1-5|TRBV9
CASSVGAQGNQPQHF
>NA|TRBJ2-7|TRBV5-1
CASSSGQGGREQYF
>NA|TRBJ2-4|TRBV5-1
CASSLAWGTSGSWVKNIQYF
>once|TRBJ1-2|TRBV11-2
CASSLARDRGPTNYGYTF
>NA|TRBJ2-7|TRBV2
CASSAQGGEYF
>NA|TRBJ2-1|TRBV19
CASSTPGTGYRTVEQFF
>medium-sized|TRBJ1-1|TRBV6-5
CASRAGRGTEAFF
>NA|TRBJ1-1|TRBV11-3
CASSHRGIGGLNTEAFF
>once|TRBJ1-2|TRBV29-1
CSVESGQDGYTF
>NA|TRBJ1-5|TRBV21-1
CASSKFRTTLYQPQHF
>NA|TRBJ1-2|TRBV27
CASSPLTGTGLNYGYTF
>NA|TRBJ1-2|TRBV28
CASLFTGGRRGYGYTF
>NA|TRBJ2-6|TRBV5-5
CASSLELAGRSGANVLTF
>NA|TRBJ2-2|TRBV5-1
CASSPRASGSRVSGELFF
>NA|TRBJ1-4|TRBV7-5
CARSLGWDRGLKLFF
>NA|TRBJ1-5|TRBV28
CASSFVGAIRNQPQHF
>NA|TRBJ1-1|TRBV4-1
CASSQGGQGVTEAFF
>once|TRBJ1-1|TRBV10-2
CASSGWGQGAAEAFF
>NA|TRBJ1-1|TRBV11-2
CASTPGWGLGHTEAFF
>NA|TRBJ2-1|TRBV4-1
CASSPGLAVSSYNEQFF
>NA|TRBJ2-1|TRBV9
CASSVALGSLGSYNEQFF
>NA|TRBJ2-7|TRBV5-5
CASSFTGEEQYF
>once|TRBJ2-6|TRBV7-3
CASSLSGQGPGANVLTF
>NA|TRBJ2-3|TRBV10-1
CASSEGRGGTDTQYF
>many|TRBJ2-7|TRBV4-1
CATTLKGQGIYEQYF
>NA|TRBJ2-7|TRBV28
CASSLSSQGSVWSYEQYF
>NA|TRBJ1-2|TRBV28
CASSSPTVSNYGYTF
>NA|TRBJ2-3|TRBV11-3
CASSLVSGTDTQYF
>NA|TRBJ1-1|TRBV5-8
CASSFGQLNTEAFF
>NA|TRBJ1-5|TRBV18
CASARERGYQPQHF
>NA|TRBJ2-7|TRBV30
CAWTTGEYEQYF
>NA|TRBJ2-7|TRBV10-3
CAVSQGAYEQYF
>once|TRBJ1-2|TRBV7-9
CASSLGQKDGYTF
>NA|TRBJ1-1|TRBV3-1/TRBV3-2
CASSWTGGNTEAFF
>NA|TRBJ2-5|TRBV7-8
CASSSRLVTETQYF
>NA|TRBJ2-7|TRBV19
CASSFPTGGEQYF